This entry concerns a single T cell receptor (beta chain). Trimming stripped 0 bases from V and 3 bases from J, with 8 bases between. The CDR3 consists of 14 residues. Germline V gene sequence: CDR1 MNHEY, CDR2 SVGAGI. Repertoires were generated with immunoSEQ multiplex PCR, while TCRdb's copy carries only in-frame clones and drops some. The table lists about 68,000 clones, 95% to 97% of them singletons. These data come from a study of technical replicates of blood from a few donors. The rearrangement uses TRBV6-5 and TRBJ2-5; D is unresolved. Sequencing input: T cells isolated from PBMCs. This sequence was found in a human donor in good health. The CDR3 DNA is TGTGCCAGCAGTTACTCGATTCTAAAAGAGACCCAGTACTTC. This gives the protein CASSYSILKETQYF.